This T cell receptor beta chain is from a study of T cells in Graves' hyperthyroidism and ophthalmopathy. Notes on the study in general: The model anticipated ophthalmopathy a median about 7 months pre-onset.

Stable Graves' hyperthyroidism meant no ophthalmopathy progression within 18 months. Subjects aged 18 to 65 presented with newly diagnosed hyperthyroidism of less than 2 months' duration. Exclusion of a patient resulted from uncontrolled infection, other autoimmune disease, pregnancy or lactation. CDR1 LGHDT and CDR2 YNNKEL come from the germline V gene (reference sequence). The CDR3 runs 12 residues. Trimming removed 3 bases at V and 3 bases at J, with 5 bases between. What was amplified from RNA transcripts were TCR beta CDR3 regions. TCR CDR3 regions were first amplified by RT-PCR with HTBI primers. From the multiplex PCR reads, TCRdb called clonotypes with MiXCR, one entry per CDR3 protein. The repertoire holds around 440,000 distinct CDR3 sequences, with 15% to 19% as singletons. There are many counts of this clonotype. Its antigen is unidentified.

The receptor's source is a woman aged 18-29 years with Graves' hyperthyroidism. Sample: blood. The chain combines TRBV3-1 with TRBJ1-1; D call uncertain. CDR3 sequence reads: CASSHGDTEAFF. The CDR3, as DNA: TGTGCCAGCAGCCATGGGGACACTGAAGCTTTCTTT.